This is a list of T cell receptor beta chains from one sample in a study of T cells after yellow fever vaccination. Using its own MiXCR run on the 5' RACE reads, TCRdb lists one record per CDR3 protein. Of 170,000 or so distinct CDR3 sequences in the sample, approximately 6% were seen once. This specimen consisted of CD4+ T cells sorted from PBMCs, obtained on the day of the first yellow fever vaccination. These receptors all come from a man younger than 35 who received the YFV17D yellow fever vaccine. The CDR3 runs from the conserved cysteine through the conserved F or W.

>17|TRBJ2-2|TRBV9
CASSVGQGQPRAGELFF
>13|TRBJ2-1|TRBV12-3/TRBV12-4
CASSLVQGNEQFF
>12|TRBJ1-2|TRBV9
CASSRGEYGYTF
>13|TRBJ1-2|TRBV6-5
CASSSTRGEGYTF
>16|TRBJ2-1|TRBV6-2/TRBV6-3
CASSYGTSGAYNEQFF
>13|TRBJ1-4|TRBV2
CASTGTGHEKLFF
>12|TRBJ2-5|TRBV19
CASTSGKETQYF
>15|TRBJ2-1|TRBV15
CATSLGLADYNEQFF
>14|TRBJ1-3|TRBV2
CASTPGTDGNTIYF
>15|TRBJ2-1|TRBV29-1
CSLLSTGGNGNEQFF
>14|TRBJ2-1|TRBV5-5
CASSPTGDNNEQFF
>15|TRBJ1-3|TRBV9
CASSVTGVTGNTIYF
>16|TRBJ1-4|TRBV6-1
CASSEGKRLLDEKLFF
>15|TRBJ2-1|TRBV12-3/TRBV12-4
CASSSGTSLSNEQFF
>12|TRBJ1-5|TRBV7-2
CASSLNFQPQHF
>14|TRBJ1-1|TRBV20-1
CSARSGRGNTEAFF
>15|TRBJ2-1|TRBV25-1
CASSARTGAYNEQFF
>15|TRBJ2-4|TRBV4-2
CASSLAGEAKNIQYF
>16|TRBJ2-4|TRBV27
CASSQGASPRLDIQYF
>13|TRBJ2-1|TRBV11-3
CASSPGRSGEQFF
>10|TRBJ1-2|TRBV30
CAGGGRGYTF
>12|TRBJ1-3|TRBV20-1
CSAAGFGNTIYF
>13|TRBJ2-2|TRBV20-1
CSAGQGYTGELFF
>15|TRBJ1-1|TRBV4-1
CASRGWARANTEAFF
>13|TRBJ2-3|TRBV15
CATSRDVADTQYF
>16|TRBJ1-1|TRBV12-3/TRBV12-4
CASSYRDGLKNTEAFF
>13|TRBJ1-1|TRBV5-1
CASSLEQDTEAFF
>13|TRBJ2-7|TRBV5-6
CASSLPGVYEQYF
>16|TRBJ2-5|TRBV7-3
CASSLTVGGVLETQYF
>15|TRBJ2-1|TRBV2
CASSEGGANYNEQFF
>12|TRBJ2-3|TRBV7-2
CASSPQSDTQYF
>14|TRBJ2-2|TRBV27
CASSFVANTGELFF
>14|TRBJ2-2|TRBV12-3/TRBV12-4
CASRGQEDTGELFF
>14|TRBJ1-6|TRBV10-3
CAISPAKHNSPLHF
>15|TRBJ2-7|TRBV6-5
CASSYHGQDTYEQYF
>16|TRBJ2-5|TRBV6-5
CASSYSGLQVQETQYF
>16|TRBJ2-2|TRBV9
CASSVGGTGNTGELFF
>14|TRBJ1-1|TRBV12-3/TRBV12-4
CASSPQGSNTEAFF
>12|TRBJ2-3|TRBV24-1
CATRGGGDTQYF
>15|TRBJ2-1|TRBV27
CASSFRVNSYNEQFF
>18|TRBJ2-1|TRBV5-1
CASSLQELAGGLDDEQFF
>14|TRBJ1-5|TRBV12-3/TRBV12-4
CASSPGHRNQPQHF
>14|TRBJ2-3|TRBV27
CASTKGPLSDTQYF
>13|TRBJ2-3|TRBV20-1
CSAPTGLTDTQYF
>13|TRBJ2-5|TRBV20-1
CSAQSGGGETQYF
>12|TRBJ1-1|TRBV6-2/TRBV6-3
CASIGLLSEAFF
>16|TRBJ2-1|TRBV11-2
CASSLVGPGVYNEQFF
>13|TRBJ1-5|TRBV12-3/TRBV12-4
CASSSSEGRVQHF
>14|TRBJ2-5|TRBV12-3/TRBV12-4
CASSRKTGLETQYF
>15|TRBJ1-2|TRBV7-9
CASSSALEANYGYTF
>15|TRBJ2-7|TRBV5-1
CASSLEGRGSYEQYF
>14|TRBJ2-7|TRBV5-5
CASSRGQGAYEQYF